The rows below give T cell receptor beta chains drawn from one sample of a study of shared clonotypes between healthy human individuals. The assay was immunoSEQ multiplex PCR, and TCRdb's table has in-frame clones only and misses some. The sample carries under 550,000 clones, 95% to 97% recorded once. The sequenced sample was naive CD4+ T cells sorted from blood. These receptors all come from a woman in her twenties or thirties in good health. Each CDR3 is given with its conserved first and last residue. D genes are given only for firm matches. Size tells how often a clone was seen (once, few, many) or the class of an expanded clone, and some rows leave it out.

j_call | d_call | clone_size | cdr3_length | v_call | cdr3_aa | cdr3_nt
TRBJ1-5 | TRBD1 | NA | 13 | TRBV28 | CASKGQGYQPQHF | TGTGCCAGCAAGGGACAGGGGTATCAGCCCCAGCATTTT
TRBJ2-7 | NA | NA | 14 | TRBV10-1 | CASSAAGTLYEQYF | TGCGCCAGCAGTGCGGCCGGGACACTCTACGAGCAGTACTTC
TRBJ1-2 | TRBD1 | NA | 16 | TRBV7-8 | CASSERDRGLHYGYTF | TGTGCCAGCAGCGAACGGGACAGGGGACTTCACTATGGCTACACCTTC
TRBJ1-4 | NA | NA | 15 | TRBV18 | CASSPPGTNNEKLFF | TGTGCCAGCTCACCCCCCGGGACAAATAATGAAAAACTGTTTTTT
TRBJ2-5 | TRBD1 | NA | 18 | TRBV18 | CASSPSTGTGVSQATQYF | TGTGCCAGCTCACCTTCGACCGGGACAGGGGTCTCCCAGGCGACCCAGTACTTC
TRBJ2-1 | NA | NA | 15 | TRBV6-5 | CASSYRASSYNEQFF | TGTGCCAGCAGTTACAGGGCCAGCTCCTACAATGAGCAGTTCTTC
TRBJ2-1 | NA | NA | 11 | TRBV28 | CASTQNNEQFF | TGTGCCAGCACCCAGAACAATGAGCAGTTCTTC
TRBJ2-7 | TRBD1 | once | 14 | TRBV6-1 | CASSRTGSAYEQYF | TGTGCCAGCAGTAGGACAGGGAGCGCCTACGAGCAGTACTTC
TRBJ1-5 | NA | NA | 18 | TRBV28 | CASRPLPGQGHVGQPQHF | TGTGCCAGCAGGCCATTACCGGGACAAGGGCACGTAGGGCAGCCCCAGCATTTT
TRBJ2-6 | NA | NA | 16 | TRBV5-4 | CASSFGRFSGANVLTF | TGTGCCAGCAGCTTTGGACGGTTCTCTGGGGCCAACGTCCTGACTTTC
TRBJ2-3 | TRBD2 | NA | 17 | TRBV2 | CASSPRDLAGVTDTQYF | TGTGCCAGCAGTCCTCGTGACCTAGCGGGGGTCACAGATACGCAGTATTTT
TRBJ1-2 | NA | NA | 12 | TRBV28 | CASSPTGYGYTF | TGTGCCAGCAGTCCGACAGGCTATGGCTACACCTTC
TRBJ2-3 | NA | NA | 15 | TRBV5-1 | CASSLAPPNTDTQYF | TGCGCCAGCAGCTTGGCCCCCCCTAACACAGATACGCAGTATTTT
TRBJ2-7 | TRBD2 | NA | 16 | TRBV6-6 | CASRRAGLAANYEQYF | TGTGCCAGCAGGCGCGCCGGACTAGCGGCGAACTACGAGCAGTACTTC
TRBJ2-2 | TRBD2 | NA | 15 | TRBV2 | CASSGAGGPNGELFF | TGTGCCAGCAGCGGAGCGGGAGGGCCGAACGGGGAGCTGTTTTTT
TRBJ1-1 | NA | NA | 16 | TRBV5-6 | CASSLAWGGGPTEAFF | TGTGCCAGCAGCTTGGCCTGGGGGGGAGGCCCCACTGAAGCTTTCTTT
TRBJ1-2 | NA | NA | 13 | TRBV9 | CASSPDENYGYTF | TGTGCCAGCAGCCCAGACGAGAACTATGGCTACACCTTC
TRBJ1-2 | NA | NA | 16 | TRBV4-1 | CASSQEGFAGVKGYTF | TGCGCCAGCAGCCAAGAAGGCTTCGCGGGGGTAAAAGGCTACACCTTC
TRBJ2-7 | NA | NA | 15 | TRBV27 | CASSLGRRSSYEQYF | TGTGCCAGCAGTTTGGGCAGAAGGAGCTCCTACGAGCAGTACTTC
TRBJ2-1 | NA | NA | 14 | TRBV19 | CASSTLPTDNEQFF | TGTGCCAGTAGTACCCTCCCGACAGACAATGAGCAGTTCTTC
TRBJ1-6 | NA | NA | 14 | TRBV9 | CASSTRQDNSPLHF | TGTGCCAGCAGCACGAGACAGGATAATTCACCCCTCCACTTT
TRBJ1-5 | TRBD1 | NA | 15 | TRBV11-2 | CASSPGQGLHQPQHF | TGTGCCAGCAGCCCAGGACAGGGGCTTCACCAGCCCCAGCATTTT
TRBJ1-5 | NA | NA | 15 | TRBV21-1 | CASSKRAGSNQPQHF | TGTGCCAGCAGCAAAAGGGCAGGTAGCAATCAGCCCCAGCATTTT
TRBJ2-1 | TRBD2 | NA | 15 | TRBV11-2 | CASSPGLVSFGEQFF | TGTGCCAGCAGCCCCGGACTAGTTTCCTTTGGTGAGCAGTTCTTC
TRBJ2-4 | NA | NA | 16 | TRBV6-1 | CASSEVGTLAKNIQYF | TGTGCCAGCAGTGAAGTTGGCACCTTAGCCAAAAACATTCAGTACTTC
TRBJ2-7 | TRBD2 | NA | 15 | TRBV29-1 | CSVEDQSGGTYEQYF | TGCAGCGTTGAAGATCAATCGGGAGGAACCTACGAGCAGTACTTC
TRBJ2-2 | TRBD2 | NA | 16 | TRBV6-6 | CASSYWREGPTGELFF | TGTGCCAGCAGTTACTGGCGGGAGGGCCCCACCGGGGAGCTGTTTTTT
TRBJ1-4 | NA | NA | 17 | TRBV19 | CASSIGTAQGDHEKLFF | TGTGCCAGTAGTATAGGTACCGCACAGGGAGATCATGAAAAACTGTTTTTT
TRBJ1-5 | NA | once | 15 | TRBV5-1 | CASSAGQGIGQPQHF | TGCGCCAGCAGCGCGGGGCAGGGGATAGGACAGCCCCAGCATTTT
TRBJ2-5 | NA | NA | 13 | TRBV7-9 | CASSSIGQETQYF | TGTGCCAGCAGCTCAATAGGGCAAGAGACCCAGTACTTC
TRBJ1-1 | TRBD1 | NA | 16 | TRBV28 | CASSLWGDRMNTEAFF | TGTGCCAGCAGTTTATGGGGGGACAGGATGAACACTGAAGCTTTCTTT
TRBJ1-5 | NA | NA | 15 | TRBV6-6 | CASNDQGASNQPQHF | TGTGCCAGCAATGATCAGGGAGCGAGCAATCAGCCCCAGCATTTT
TRBJ2-7 | NA | NA | 12 | TRBV6-1 | CASSELLYEQYF | TGTGCCAGCAGTGAATTACTGTACGAGCAGTACTTC
TRBJ1-5 | NA | few | 13 | TRBV2 | CASSHRVSQPQHF | TGTGCCAGCAGTCACAGGGTTAGTCAGCCCCAGCATTTT
TRBJ1-2 | NA | NA | 15 | TRBV18 | CASSPRGMRLRGYTF | TGTGCCAGCTCACCAAGGGGGATGAGACTAAGGGGCTACACCTTC
TRBJ2-7 | NA | NA | 14 | TRBV28 | CASSFSLDRGEQYF | TGTGCCAGCAGTTTTAGTTTGGATCGGGGCGAGCAGTACTTC
TRBJ2-2 | NA | NA | 12 | TRBV29-1 | CSVPDYTGELFF | TGCAGCGTTCCAGACTACACCGGGGAGCTGTTTTTT
TRBJ2-3 | NA | NA | 12 | TRBV6-5 | CASSYSGDTQYF | TGTGCCAGCAGTTACTCAGGAGATACGCAGTATTTT
TRBJ1-1 | NA | NA | 16 | TRBV10-3 | CAISPPLKGANTEAFF | TGTGCCATCAGTCCCCCGTTGAAAGGGGCGAACACTGAAGCTTTCTTT
TRBJ2-5 | NA | NA | 15 | TRBV4-1 | CASSPRAVLQETQYF | TGCGCCAGCAGCCCCAGGGCCGTGCTCCAAGAGACCCAGTACTTC
TRBJ2-1 | TRBD2 | NA | 16 | TRBV5-4 | CASSKGLAGNYNEQFF | TGTGCCAGCAGCAAGGGACTAGCGGGAAACTACAATGAGCAGTTCTTC
TRBJ2-7 | NA | NA | 17 | TRBV11-1 | CASSLNLAGAHSYEQYF | TGTGCCAGCAGCTTAAACTTGGCGGGGGCACACTCCTACGAGCAGTACTTC
TRBJ2-3 | TRBD2 | NA | 16 | TRBV5-1 | CASSLGASGVTDTQYF | TGCGCCAGCAGCCTTGGGGCTAGCGGGGTCACAGATACGCAGTATTTT
TRBJ2-1 | NA | NA | 15 | TRBV5-1 | CASSPGMMTNNEQFF | TGCGCCAGCAGCCCTGGGATGATGACTAACAATGAGCAGTTCTTC
TRBJ2-7 | TRBD2 | NA | 17 | TRBV19 | CASSRLYAGAGLYEQYF | TGTGCCAGTAGCCGGCTGTACGCGGGAGCTGGCCTTTACGAGCAGTACTTC
TRBJ2-1 | TRBD2 | NA | 16 | TRBV4-1 | CASSRGLAGPTEEQFF | TGCGCCAGCAGCCGAGGACTAGCAGGACCCACGGAAGAGCAGTTCTTC
TRBJ2-7 | TRBD2 | NA | 18 | TRBV2 | CASSDIGLAGAPVYEQYF | TGTGCCAGCAGTGATATCGGACTAGCGGGTGCCCCCGTTTACGAGCAGTACTTC
TRBJ1-2 | NA | NA | 14 | TRBV19 | CASSSEGRHYGYTF | TGTGCCAGTAGTAGCGAGGGCAGGCACTATGGCTACACCTTC
TRBJ1-2 | NA | NA | 13 | TRBV28 | CASSQYPNYGYTF | TGTGCCAGCAGTCAATATCCAAACTATGGCTACACCTTC
TRBJ1-2 | TRBD1 | NA | 18 | TRBV5-4 | CASSLFAGGQGGDYGYTF | TGTGCCAGCAGCTTGTTCGCAGGGGGCCAGGGAGGGGACTATGGCTACACCTTC